A selection of T cell receptor beta chains follows, all from one sample in a study of blood T cell repertoires in COVID-19. Generated by immunoSEQ multiplex PCR, the TCRdb table keeps only in-frame clones and is missing some. This sample has a few hundred thousand clones, with approximately 86% found just once. The source material was peripheral blood. Every receptor here comes from a human donor in a cohort sampled during active COVID-19. CDR3s leave out the opening cysteine and the closing phenylalanine or tryptophan. The listing skips clone size in some rows; elsewhere it reads once, few, many or a size class.

j_gene	abundance	v_gene	CDR3aa
TRBJ2-7	NA	TRBV23-1	ASSQLPGAHHYEQY
TRBJ2-7	NA	TRBV27	ASSPSWGGSLYEQY
TRBJ2-5	once	TRBV7-2	ASSLRTSAQETQY
TRBJ1-1	NA	TRBV10-3	AISGQLMNTEAF
TRBJ1-1	NA	TRBV5-1	ASSPRGGEAF
TRBJ1-1	NA	TRBV19	ASSIRGSGPRTEAF
TRBJ1-4	NA	TRBV2	ASSRGTGIEKLF
TRBJ2-3	NA	TRBV11-3	ASSKQGPSTDTQY
TRBJ2-7	NA	TRBV6-5	ASSYSRQGYEQY
TRBJ1-6	few	TRBV3-1/TRBV3-2	ASRQDFTGSPLH
TRBJ2-1	NA	TRBV19	ASSNQRLAELYNEQF
TRBJ2-5	NA	TRBV2	ASSESRGGGETQY
TRBJ1-5	NA	TRBV9	ASSEGTGNQPQH
TRBJ2-5	NA	TRBV30	AWRWEETQY
TRBJ2-3	NA	TRBV28	ASSTAGVGDTQY
TRBJ1-4	NA	TRBV9	ASSATGVTNEKLF
TRBJ1-2	NA	TRBV4-1	ASSQVPGGINYGYT
TRBJ2-6	NA	TRBV15	ATSRESGSGANVLT
TRBJ1-1	NA	TRBV7-2	ASSLERMNTEAF
TRBJ2-2	NA	TRBV5-4	ASSVTVPANTGELF
TRBJ1-1	NA	TRBV2	ASSLLDRDTEAF
TRBJ2-2	few	TRBV2	ASTLGGLVGELF
TRBJ2-7	NA	TRBV27	ASSLAGTGGDEQY
TRBJ2-1	NA	TRBV19	ASSMERTYNEQF
TRBJ2-1	NA	TRBV4-2	ASSQNPTVEYEQF
TRBJ2-5	NA	TRBV28	ASSLSVAGFTETQY
TRBJ2-7	NA	TRBV7-8	ASSTPGTAAYEQY
TRBJ2-1	NA	TRBV15	ATSRERGGGAYNEQF
TRBJ1-1	few	TRBV6-1	ASSELGRFTEAF
TRBJ2-7	NA	TRBV28	ASSGTGYSYEQY
TRBJ1-4	once	TRBV6-9	ASSYMGAGGEKLF
TRBJ1-5	NA	TRBV19	ASSMDKENQPQH
TRBJ2-2	NA	TRBV28	ASSLLSGKVAGELF
TRBJ2-5	NA	TRBV5-8	ASSPRSGGADETQY
TRBJ2-5	NA	TRBV10-3	AISESVGTGGKETQY
TRBJ1-2	NA	TRBV18	ASSPLGQNYGYT
TRBJ2-3	NA	TRBV7-2	ASSFAGGRLTDTQY
TRBJ1-1	NA	TRBV5-1	ASSLMGGTNTEAF
TRBJ2-7	NA	TRBV19	ASSIRAGQGAYEQY
TRBJ1-4	NA	TRBV3-1/TRBV3-2	ASSPGHYEKLF
TRBJ1-3	NA	TRBV5-1	ASSRRASGTGTGNTIY
TRBJ2-7	NA	TRBV10-3	AISTGHGLYEQY
TRBJ2-5	NA	TRBV30	AWSVEGETQY
TRBJ2-3	NA	TRBV6-5	ASRLLAGTDTQY
TRBJ1-6	few	TRBV5-6	ASSLRDSNSPLH
TRBJ2-3	NA	TRBV5-5	ASSLGQGSGTDTQY